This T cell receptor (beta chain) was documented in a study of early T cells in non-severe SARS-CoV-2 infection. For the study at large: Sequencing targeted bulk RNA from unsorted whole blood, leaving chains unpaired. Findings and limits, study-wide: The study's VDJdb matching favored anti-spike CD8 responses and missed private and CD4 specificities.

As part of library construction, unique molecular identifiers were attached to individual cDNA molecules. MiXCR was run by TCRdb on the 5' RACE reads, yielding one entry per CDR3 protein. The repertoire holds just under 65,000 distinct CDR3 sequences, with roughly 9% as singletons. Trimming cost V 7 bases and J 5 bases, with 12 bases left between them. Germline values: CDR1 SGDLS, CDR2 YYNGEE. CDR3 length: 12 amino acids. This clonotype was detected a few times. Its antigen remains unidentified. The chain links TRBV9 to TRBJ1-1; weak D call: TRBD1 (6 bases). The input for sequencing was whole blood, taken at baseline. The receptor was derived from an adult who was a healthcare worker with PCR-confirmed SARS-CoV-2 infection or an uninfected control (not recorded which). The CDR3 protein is CASGGLYTEAFF. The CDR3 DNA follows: TGTGCCAGCGGGGGCCTATATACTGAAGCTTTCTTT.